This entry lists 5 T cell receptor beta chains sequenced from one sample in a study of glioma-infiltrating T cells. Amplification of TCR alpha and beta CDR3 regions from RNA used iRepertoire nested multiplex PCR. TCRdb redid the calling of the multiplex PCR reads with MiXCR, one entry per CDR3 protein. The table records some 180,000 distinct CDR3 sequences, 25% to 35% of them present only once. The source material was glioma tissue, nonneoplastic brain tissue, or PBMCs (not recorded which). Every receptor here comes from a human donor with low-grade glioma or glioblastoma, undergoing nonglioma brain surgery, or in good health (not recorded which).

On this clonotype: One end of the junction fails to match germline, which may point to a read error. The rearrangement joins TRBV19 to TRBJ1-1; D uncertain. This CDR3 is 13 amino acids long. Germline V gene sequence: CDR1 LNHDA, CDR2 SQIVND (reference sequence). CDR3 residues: CASSKSMNTEALF. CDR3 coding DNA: TGTGCCAGTAGTAAGTCGATGAACACTGAAGCTCTCTTT.

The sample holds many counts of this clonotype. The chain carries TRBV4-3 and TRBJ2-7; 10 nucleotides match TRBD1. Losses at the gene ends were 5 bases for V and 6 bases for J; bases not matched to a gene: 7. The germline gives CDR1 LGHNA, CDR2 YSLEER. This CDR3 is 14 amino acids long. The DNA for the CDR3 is TGCGCCAGCAGCAGTGGACAGGGGGTTGGCGAGCAGTACTTC. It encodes CASSSGQGVGEQYF.

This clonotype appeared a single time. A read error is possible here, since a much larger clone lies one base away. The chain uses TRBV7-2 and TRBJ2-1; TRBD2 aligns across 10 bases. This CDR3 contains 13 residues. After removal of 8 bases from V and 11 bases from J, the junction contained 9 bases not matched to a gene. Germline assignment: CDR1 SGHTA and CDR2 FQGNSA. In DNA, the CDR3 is TGTGCCAGCGGGGCTAGCGGGGGAAATAAGCAGTTCTTC. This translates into CASGASGGNKQFF.

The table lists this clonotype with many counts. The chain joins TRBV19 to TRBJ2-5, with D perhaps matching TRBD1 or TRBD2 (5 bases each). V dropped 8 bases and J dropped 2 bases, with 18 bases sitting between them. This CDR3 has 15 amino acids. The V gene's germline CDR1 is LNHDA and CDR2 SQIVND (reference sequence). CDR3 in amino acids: CASRRVSGPQETQYF. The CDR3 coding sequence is TGTGCCAGTCGCCGGGTATCGGGGCCACAAGAGACCCAGTACTTC.

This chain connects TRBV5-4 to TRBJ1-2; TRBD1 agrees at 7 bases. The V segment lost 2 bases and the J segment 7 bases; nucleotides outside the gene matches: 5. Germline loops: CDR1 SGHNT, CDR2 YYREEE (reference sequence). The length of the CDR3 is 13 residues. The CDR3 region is CASSFDRESGYTF. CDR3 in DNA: TGTGCCAGCAGCTTCGACAGGGAGAGTGGCTACACCTTC.